A single T cell receptor (beta chain) is shown here with its context. Its target is unknown. The junction departs from the called germline gene at one end, perhaps through a read error. A second PCR of 7 to 11 cycles used a sample-barcoded 5' primer and a J-beta primer mix. Unique molecular identifiers of 12 random nucleotides labeled each cDNA. TCRdb redid the calling of the 5' RACE reads with MiXCR, one entry per CDR3 protein. The sample lists around 710,000 distinct CDR3 sequences, roughly 44% occurring once. The study drew donors from healthy Caucasian individuals in Russia aged 6 to 90. Staff drew around 10 milliliters of peripheral blood from each donor. The source of the sample is a study of blood T cells in healthy people across ages. Findings and limits, study-wide: Unsorted PBMCs prevented conclusive naive versus antigen-experienced comparison.

The germline V gene has CDR1 MNHEY and CDR2 SMNVEV (reference sequence). This CDR3 has 16 amino acids. The TCR originated in a woman aged 60-75 years in good health. Material for sequencing was blood. V and J are TRBV27 and TRBJ2-6; D unresolved. The CDR3 DNA reads TGTGCCAGCGGTAGTTTACAGAGCTCTGGGGACAACGTCCTGACTTTC. Protein: CASGSLQSSGDNVLTF.